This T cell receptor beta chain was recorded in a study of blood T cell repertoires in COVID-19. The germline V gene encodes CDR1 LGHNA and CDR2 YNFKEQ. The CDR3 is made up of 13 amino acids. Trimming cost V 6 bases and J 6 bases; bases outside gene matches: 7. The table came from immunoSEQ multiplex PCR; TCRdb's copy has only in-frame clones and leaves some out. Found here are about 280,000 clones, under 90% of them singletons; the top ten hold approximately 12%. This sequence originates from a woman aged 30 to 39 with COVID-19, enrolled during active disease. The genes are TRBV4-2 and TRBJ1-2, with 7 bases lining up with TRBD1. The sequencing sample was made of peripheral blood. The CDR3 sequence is CASSRQGVDGYTF. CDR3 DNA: TGTGCCAGCAGTCGGCAGGGGGTGGATGGCTACACCTTC.